Listed here is a single T cell receptor beta chain. Antigen: not known. Through a sample-barcoded 5' primer and a J-beta primer mix, a second PCR was run for about 6 to 12 cycles. Using its own MiXCR run on the 5' RACE reads, TCRdb lists one record per CDR3 protein. The sample yields nearly 1 million distinct CDR3 sequences, about 51% seen once. This entry comes from a study of blood T cells in healthy people across ages. Findings and caveats of the study: Roughly linear age-related decline in beta diversity appeared, significant by age around 36. The unknown donor CMV status may have confounded expanded clonotype changes.

Per germline, CDR1 DFQATT and CDR2 SNEGSKA (reference sequence). This CDR3 comprises 15 residues. Germline trimming cut 0 bases from V and 5 bases from J; bases unmatched to any gene: 7. V and J are TRBV20-1 and TRBJ2-3; TRBD2 agrees at 8 bases. The receptor's source is a woman aged 60 to 75 in good health. The sample was blood. CDR3 protein: CSARDPRAGEDTQYF. In DNA, the CDR3 is TGCAGTGCTAGAGATCCCAGAGCGGGAGAAGATACGCAGTATTTT.